The sequence of this T cell receptor beta chain was determined in a study of cytomegalovirus exposure and HLA in healthy donors. Losses at the gene ends were 5 bases for V and 6 bases for J; bases not matched to a gene: 6. The CDR3 loop spans 14 amino acids. CDR1 MNHNY and CDR2 SVGAGI come from the germline V gene (reference sequence). The primer mix had 60 Vbeta and 13 Jbeta primers. Some clones are missing from TCRdb's copy, which holds only in-frame ones; the method was immunoSEQ multiplex PCR. The sample lists under 150,000 clones; roughly 82% were seen once. The chain combines TRBV6-6 with TRBJ2-7; the match to TRBD2 covers 11 bases. The TCR originated in a man aged 50-60 years in good health and CMV-seronegative. Input material: PBMCs. The CDR3 is CASSPAGTSGEQYF. As DNA, the CDR3 is TGTGCCAGCAGTCCGGCCGGGACTAGCGGCGAGCAGTACTTC.